This T cell receptor (beta chain) was profiled in a study of shared clonotypes between healthy human individuals. The team ran DNA from unsorted PBMCs on ten immunoSEQ deep assay plates for sequencing. TCRdb's table, derived via immunoSEQ multiplex PCR, lists solely in-frame clones and lacks some. The repertoire holds fewer than 600,000 clones, with over 60% as singletons. The germline CDR1 and CDR2 sequences are ENHRY and SYGVKD. The CDR3 extends over 17 amino acids. With 0 bases removed from V and 0 bases from J, the gap between germline ends came to 9 bases. Regarding the study as a whole: A limitation of the genetic and exposure-history diversity represented arose from few donors. The expectation was that sequencing depth would affect clonotype sharing among donors.

The study used some 100 million PBMCs per unsorted sample for genomic DNA. Of note for this clone: The target antigen is unknown.

J is TRBJ2-6 and V is TRBV10-3, with D tentatively TRBD2 (6 bases). The receptor was derived from a woman aged 40 to 50 in good health. Some clones in this sample may be carry-over from other donors' samples. What was sequenced was PBMCs. The CDR3 DNA reads TGTGCCATCAGTGAGTCTACCGGGAGCTCTGGGGCCAACGTCCTGACTTTC. It translates to CAISESTGSSGANVLTF.